What follows describes a single TCR beta chain. Its antigen remains unidentified. Profiling relied on immunoSEQ multiplex PCR, and the TCRdb table lists in-frame clones only, not all of them. This sample has about 700,000 clones, with under 95% found just once. V lost 3 bases and J 7 bases, leaving 13 bases between the germline ends. This CDR3 spans 13 amino acids. The V gene's germline CDR1 is SGHAT and CDR2 FQNNGV. This specimen belongs to a study of shared clonotypes between healthy human individuals. Across the whole study: Donors had three CD4 naive, three CD4 memory, two CD8 naive and one CD8 memory plate apiece.

The naive CD8 population came from CD45RO-negative cells selected for CCR7, without terminally differentiated effector memory CD45RA+ cells. Study-wide results and limits: Naive subsets typically showed greater estimated richness than memory subsets.

The genes are TRBV11-2 and TRBJ2-7; D uncertain. The material sequenced was naive CD8+ T cells sorted from blood. The source is a man in his thirties or forties in good health. CDR3 sequence (DNA): TGTGCCAGCAGCTTTGAACCCCTGAGGGAGCAGTACTTC. The encoded protein is CASSFEPLREQYF.